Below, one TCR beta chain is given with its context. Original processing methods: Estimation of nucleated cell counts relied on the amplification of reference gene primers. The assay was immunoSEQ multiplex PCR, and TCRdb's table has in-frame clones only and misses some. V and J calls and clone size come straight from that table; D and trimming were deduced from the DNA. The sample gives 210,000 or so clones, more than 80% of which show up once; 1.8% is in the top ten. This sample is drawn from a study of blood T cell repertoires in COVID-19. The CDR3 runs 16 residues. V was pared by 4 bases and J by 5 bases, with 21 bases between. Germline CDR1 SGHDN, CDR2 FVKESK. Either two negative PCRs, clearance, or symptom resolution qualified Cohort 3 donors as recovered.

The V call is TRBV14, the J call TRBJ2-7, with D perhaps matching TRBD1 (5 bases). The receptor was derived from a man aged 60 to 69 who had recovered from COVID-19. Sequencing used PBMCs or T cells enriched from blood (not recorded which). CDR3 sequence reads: CASSPKVRLGPHEQYF. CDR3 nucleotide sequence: TGTGCCAGCAGCCCTAAGGTACGGCTGGGGCCCCACGAGCAGTACTTC. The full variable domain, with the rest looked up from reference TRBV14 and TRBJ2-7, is EAGVTQFPSHSVIEKGQTVTLRCDPISGHDNLYWYRRVMGKEIKFLLHFVKESKQDESGMPNNRFLAERTGGTYSTLKVQPAELEDSGVYFCASSPKVRLGPHEQYFGPGTRLTVT.